These 16 T cell receptor beta chains were all obtained from the same sample, sequenced in a study of cytomegalovirus exposure and HLA in healthy donors. PCR primers comprised 60 Vbeta and 13 Jbeta primers. Measured with immunoSEQ multiplex PCR; TCRdb has only the in-frame clones, and not every one. Of approximately 150,000 clones in the sample, approximately 79% were seen once. The source material was PBMCs. These TCRs come from a male donor in good health and CMV-seronegative.

Only one count was recorded for this clone. The chain has TRBV19 and TRBJ2-7; 7 bases line up with TRBD1. The junction had 10 bases not matched to a gene; V was cut back by 5 bases and J by 3 bases. The CDR3 runs to 15 residues. Germline V gene sequence: CDR1 LNHDA, CDR2 SQIVND (reference sequence). In DNA form, the CDR3 reads TGTGCCAGTAGTGATCCCGGACAGGTCATCTACGAGCAGTACTTC. It yields the protein CASSDPGQVIYEQYF.

This clone was picked up a small number of times. The rearrangement joins TRBV7-8 to TRBJ2-7; no clear D. V lost 1 base and J lost 2, with 12 bases in between. Germline values: CDR1 SGHVS, CDR2 FQNEAQ. The CDR3 runs to 15 residues. This chain's CDR3 is CASSLVSHTAYEQYF. CDR3 DNA sequence: TGTGCCAGCAGCTTAGTAAGCCATACCGCCTACGAGCAGTACTTC.

The chain uses TRBV10-3 and TRBJ1-4, with TRBD1 identical over 9 bases. V gave up 10 bases and J gave up 5 bases; unmatched junction bases: 5. Germline lookup yields CDR1 ENHRY and CDR2 SYGVKD. CDR3 length: 13 amino acids. The CDR3 is CATRTGENEKLFF. Written as DNA, the CDR3 is TGTGCCACCCGGACAGGGGAGAATGAAAAACTGTTTTTT.

This clone was detected only a few times. This CDR3 is CASSRGGAGNTIYF. For the CDR3, the DNA is TGTGCCAGTAGTAGAGGGGGCGCTGGAAACACCATATATTTT. V usage is TRBV19 and J usage is TRBJ1-3, with 7 nucleotides matching TRBD1. The CDR3 covers 14 residues. The trim removed 4 bases at V and 2 bases at J, leaving 2 bases unmatched. The germline gives CDR1 LNHDA, CDR2 SQIVND (reference sequence).

The genes are TRBV5-4 and TRBJ2-1; TRBD2 matches 13 bases. The CDR3 totals 18 residues. Germline V gene sequence: CDR1 SGHNT, CDR2 YYREEE (reference sequence). V shed 0 bases and J 3 bases; nucleotides not matched to a gene: 6. The CDR3 here is CASSLGGLAGAGYNEQFF. Here the CDR3 DNA reads TGTGCCAGCAGCTTGGGAGGACTAGCGGGAGCGGGCTACAATGAGCAGTTCTTC.

This chain links TRBV7-9 with TRBJ1-1, with unresolved D. The CDR3 length is 13 residues. Trimming stripped 1 base from V and 5 bases from J, with 8 bases between. Looked up from germline, CDR1 is SEHNR and CDR2 is FQNEAQ (reference sequence). CDR3 loop: CASSLGSVTEAFF. CDR3 in DNA: TGTGCCAGCAGCTTAGGATCGGTGACTGAAGCTTTCTTT. Full variable domain (missing parts from reference TRBV7-9 and TRBJ1-1): DTGVSQNPRHKITKRGQNVTFRCDPISEHNRLYWYRQTLGQGPEFLTYFQNEAQLEKSRLLSDRFSAERPKGSFSTLEIQRTEQGDSAMYLCASSLGSVTEAFFGQGTRLTVV.

The chain couples TRBV7-9 to TRBJ2-1; 7 nucleotides agree with TRBD1. The CDR3 consists of 15 residues. Germline CDR1 SEHNR, CDR2 FQNEAQ (reference sequence). Trimming took 5 bases from V and 5 from J; bases not matched to a gene: 9. The CDR3 spells CASSRKQGFHNEQFF. CDR3 in DNA: TGTGCCAGCAGCCGTAAACAGGGGTTCCACAATGAGCAGTTCTTC.

The chain links TRBV6-6 to TRBJ2-7; 10 positions match TRBD1. CDR1 MNHNY and CDR2 SVGAGI come from the germline V gene (reference sequence). This CDR3 region has 16 residues. V lost 2 bases and J lost 3; bases outside the gene matches: 7. The CDR3 DNA is TGTGCCAGCAGTTACGGGCGGGACAGGGGTTTCTACGAGCAGTACTTC. It translates to CASSYGRDRGFYEQYF.

The gene calls are TRBV6-5 and TRBJ1-3; TRBD1 aligns across 7 bases. Germline V lookup: CDR1 MNHEY, CDR2 SVGAGI. V dropped 6 bases and J dropped 3; count of bases not matched to a gene: 5. This CDR3 spans 14 amino acids. The CDR3, as DNA: TGTGCCAGCAGACCCGACAGGGTTGGAAACACCATATATTTT. This translates into CASRPDRVGNTIYF.

CDR3 sequence (DNA): TGTGCCAGCAGGGGGACTTCCAGCTCCTACGAGCAGTACTTC. This codes for CASRGTSSSYEQYF. The rearrangement uses TRBV27 and TRBJ2-5, with D maybe TRBD2 (6 bases). The J call may be faulty, since TRBJ2-7 better matches the DNA end. The CDR3 extends over 14 amino acids. CDR1 MNHEY and CDR2 SMNVEV come from the germline V gene (reference sequence).

The chain couples TRBV4-2 to TRBJ2-1; 15 positions agree with TRBD2. The CDR3 runs to 19 residues. The J segment lost 0 bases and the V segment lost 1 base, leaving 4 bases of the junction unmatched. In germline, CDR1 is LGHNA, CDR2 YNFKEQ. CDR3 bases: TGTGCCAGCAGCCAAGTGGGACTAGCGGGAGGTCCCTCCTACAATGAGCAGTTCTTC. Residues: CASSQVGLAGGPSYNEQFF.

CDR3: CAWSIDRYGYTF. CDR3 sequence (DNA): TGTGCCTGGAGTATCGACAGATATGGCTACACCTTC. The chain combines TRBV30 with TRBJ1-2; TRBD1 is a possible D gene (5 bases). CDR3 length equals 12 residues. The ends were cut back, 2 bases at V and 5 bases at J, with 9 bases in the middle. CDR1 and CDR2 from the germline V gene are GTSNPN and SVGIG (reference sequence).

This clone was seen only a few times. The chain joins TRBV6-5 to TRBJ1-4; 7 bases align to TRBD1. CDR1 is MNHEY, CDR2 SVGAGI, per germline. The J segment lost 0 bases and the V segment lost 4 bases, leaving 2 bases of the junction unmatched. The CDR3 has 15 amino acids. CDR3 in amino acids: CASSLQGATNEKLFF. In nucleotides, the CDR3 is TGTGCCAGCAGTTTGCAGGGGGCAACTAATGAAAAACTGTTTTTT.

This sequence joins TRBV19 and TRBJ2-3; 7 bases align to TRBD2. The length of the CDR3 is 17 residues. CDR1 is LNHDA and CDR2 is SQIVND in the germline V gene (reference sequence). J lost 5 bases, V lost 0 bases, and 11 bases had no gene match. The CDR3, as DNA: TGTGCCAGTAGTATAGATCTATGGGCGGGGGATCGAGATACGCAGTATTTT. Translation: CASSIDLWAGDRDTQYF.

The chain joins TRBV5-1 to TRBJ2-7; D uncertain. Germline V gene sequence: CDR1 SGHRS, CDR2 YFSETQ. The CDR3 is 13 amino acids. Trimming removed 3 bases from V and 3 bases from J, with 10 bases in between. In DNA form, the CDR3 reads TGCGCCAGCAGCTCCTACACGGGCTACGAGCAGTACTTC. It is translated as CASSSYTGYEQYF.

V gene TRBV4-2 combines with J gene TRBJ2-5, with D uncertain. Germline V CDR1 and CDR2: LGHNA, YNFKEQ. Trimming left V 1 base short and J 5 bases short, with 8 bases between. The CDR3 totals 13 residues. CDR3 in DNA: TGTGCCAGCAGCCAAGCCCCGAGGGAGACCCAGTACTTC. Protein sequence: CASSQAPRETQYF.